Below are 16 T cell receptor beta chains sequenced from a single sample in a study of regulatory T cells in long-lasting Graves disease. Time point described: persistent/refractory GD, antithyroid drugs over 5 years with positive TRAb. There was RNA extracted from PBMCs, and the TCR library was made from it. The TCR beta library used iRepertoire HTBI primers with Arm-PCR amplification of CDR3. Via MiXCR, TCRdb re-called the multiplex PCR reads, giving one row per CDR3 protein. The sample holds 310,000 or so distinct CDR3 sequences; roughly a fifth are singletons and the top ten take around 50%. The specimen was peripheral blood mononuclear cells (PBMCs), collected when the disease was refractory, from a patient treated with antithyroid drugs. All receptors derive from a female donor with Graves disease.

This clonotype was counted at least ten times. V usage is TRBV28 and J usage is TRBJ1-1; D is ambiguous. The CDR3 covers 14 residues. The V gene's germline CDR1 is MDHEN and CDR2 SYDVKM. V was pared by 2 bases and J by 0 bases, with 7 bases between. CDR3 residues: CASSLRRMNTEAFF. The CDR3 DNA reads as TGTGCCAGCAGTTTACGGAGAATGAACACTGAAGCTTTCTTT.

This clonotype has a single count. A much larger clone is a single base away; this may be a read error. The V and J genes are TRBV28 and TRBJ2-5; 12 bases agree with TRBD2. The V gene's germline CDR1 is MDHEN and CDR2 SYDVKM. CDR3 length: 16 residues. CDR3 sequence: CASSDGLAGYQEAQYF. The CDR3 nucleotides are TGTGCCAGCAGTGATGGACTAGCGGGGTATCAAGAGGCCCAGTACTTC.

This clonotype was recorded many times. The chain employs TRBV12-3 or TRBV12-4 and TRBJ2-5; the D gene could be TRBD1 or TRBD2 (5 bases each). This CDR3 contains 14 residues. V was shortened by 4 bases and J by 4 bases, with 13 bases between the two germline ends. CDR3 region: CASSSFEGLETQYF. The CDR3 DNA reads as TGTGCCAGCAGTTCTTTCGAGGGGCTAGAGACCCAGTACTTC.

Details on this clonotype: A much larger clone differs by one base, so this may be a read error. The rearrangement joins TRBV9 to TRBJ1-5; D possibly corresponds to TRBD1 (6 bases). The germline CDR1 and CDR2 sequences are SGDLS and YYNGEE. CDR3 length: 14 residues. Trimming took off 3 bases at V and 0 bases at J, with 7 bases between the two ends. CDR3 sequence reads: CASSGGHSNQPQHF. CDR3 coding DNA: TGTGCCAGCAGCGGGGGGCATAGCAATCAGCCCCAGCATTTT.

This clonotype was detected only a few times. The rearrangement links TRBV6-2 or TRBV6-3 to TRBJ2-7, with 9 bases aligning to TRBD2. The CDR3 has 17 amino acids. Looked up from germline, CDR1 is MNHEY and CDR2 is SVGEGT. Trimming cost V 6 bases and J 5 bases; bases outside gene matches: 17. This CDR3 reads CASRHRLLAGISHEQYF. For the CDR3, the DNA is TGTGCCAGCAGGCACAGACTGCTAGCGGGGATCTCTCACGAGCAGTACTTC.

This clonotype was seen repeatedly, ten times or more. The rearrangement uses TRBV18 and TRBJ2-7, with D maybe TRBD1 (5 bases). This CDR3 contains 13 residues. Trimming shortened V by 3 bases and J by 4 bases, and 10 bases separated the two germline ends. Germline V lookup: CDR1 KGHSH, CDR2 LQKENI. The CDR3 DNA is TGTGCCAGCTCACCTAGCACAGGATACGAGCAGTACTTC. Protein sequence: CASSPSTGYEQYF.

The table lists this clonotype with many counts. This sequence joins TRBV28 and TRBJ2-2; D may be TRBD1 (6 bases). V gave up 5 bases and J gave up 6 bases, with 16 bases separating them. This CDR3 has 15 amino acids. Germline lookup yields CDR1 MDHEN and CDR2 SYDVKM. The CDR3 DNA sequence: TGTGCCAGCAGTCCCTCCGGGACAAAGGCCGGGGAGCTGTTTTTT. Amino acid sequence: CASSPSGTKAGELFF.

The V gene is TRBV9, the J gene TRBJ2-7, with 9 bases identical to TRBD2. Germline V gives CDR1 SGDLS, CDR2 YYNGEE. The V gene end was trimmed by 0 bases and the J gene end by 5 bases; junction bases not matched to a gene: 3. The CDR3 has 14 residues. In nucleotides, the CDR3 is TGTGCCAGCAGCGTAGGTAGCGGGAGTAACGAGCAGTACTTC. Protein sequence: CASSVGSGSNEQYF.

The chain has TRBV6-1 and TRBJ2-7; TRBD1 or TRBD2 may be the D gene (5 bases each). This CDR3 comprises 14 residues. Germline V CDR1 and CDR2: MNHNS, SASEGT. Trimming shortened V by 6 bases and J by 6 bases, and 18 bases separated the two germline ends. For the CDR3, the DNA is TGTGCCAGCAGACCACCCGGGGATACAGGCGAGCAGTACTTC. It encodes CASRPPGDTGEQYF.

This clonotype was counted ten times or more. The chain recombines TRBV3-2 with TRBJ1-4. TRBV3-2 corresponds to a pseudogene. This CDR3 contains 16 residues. CDR3 bases: TGTGCCAGCAGCCAGGGGACTGGGAAGTTTAATGAAAAACTGTTTTTT. This translates into CASSQGTGKFNEKLFF.

This clonotype was seen ten or more times. The chain joins TRBV6-1 to TRBJ2-7, with D maybe TRBD2 (5 bases). This CDR3 is 11 amino acids long. Germline CDR1 reads MNHNS; CDR2 reads SASEGT. In DNA, the CDR3 is TGTGCGGCGGGCCCTCCCTACGAGCAGTACTTC. Protein product: CAAGPPYEQYF.

This clonotype was picked up many times. The chain employs TRBV11-2 and TRBJ2-7; unclear D gene. Germline-derived CDR1 and CDR2 are SGHAT and FQNNGV. Between the trimmed V and J ends, which lost 7 bases and 7 bases, there was a span of 17 bases. The CDR3 is 13 residues long. The CDR3 sequence: CASNTDPQEEQYF. The CDR3 nucleotides are TGTGCCAGCAACACAGACCCTCAAGAGGAGCAGTACTTC.

This clonotype was seen many times. V is TRBV7-2 and J is TRBJ2-2, with 12 nucleotides matching TRBD2. Germline assignment: CDR1 SGHTA and CDR2 FQGNSA. The V gene end was trimmed by 4 bases and the J gene end by 5 bases; junction bases not matched to a gene: 11. This CDR3 comprises 18 residues. CDR3 sequence: CASSSSPGTSGFTGELFF. In DNA, the CDR3 is TGTGCCAGCAGCTCTAGCCCCGGGACTAGCGGGTTTACCGGGGAGCTGTTTTTT.

This clonotype was detected a few times. The junction shows a germline mismatch at one end, possibly a read error. The V gene is TRBV20-1, the J gene TRBJ1-1; D may be TRBD1 (5 bases). CDR1 and CDR2 from the germline V gene are DFQATT and SNEGSKA (reference sequence). The CDR3 loop spans 13 amino acids. CDR3 sequence: CSARGAGRTEASF. The DNA of the CDR3 is TGCAGTGCTAGAGGGGCAGGGCGAACTGAAGCTTCCTTT.

Many counts were recorded for this clonotype. The chain uses TRBV6-1 and TRBJ1-5; 7 bases are a match to TRBD1. The CDR3 loop spans 16 amino acids. J gave up 0 bases and V 5 bases, and 7 bases lay outside the gene matches. Germline V gene lookup returns CDR1 MNHNS and CDR2 SASEGT. CDR3 protein: CASSHDRVDSNQPQHF. CDR3 nucleotide sequence: TGTGCCAGCAGTCATGACAGGGTGGATAGCAATCAGCCCCAGCATTTT.

The table lists this clonotype with many counts. This CDR3 reads CASSLSGTRNQPQHF. In DNA form, the CDR3 reads TGCGCCAGCAGCTTGTCAGGGACACGAAATCAGCCCCAGCATTTT. The V gene is TRBV5-1, the J gene TRBJ1-5; possibly TRBD1 for D (6 bases). Trimming stripped 1 base from V and 4 bases from J, with 12 bases between. The CDR3 sequence is 15 residues long. Germline V gene lookup returns CDR1 SGHRS and CDR2 YFSETQ.